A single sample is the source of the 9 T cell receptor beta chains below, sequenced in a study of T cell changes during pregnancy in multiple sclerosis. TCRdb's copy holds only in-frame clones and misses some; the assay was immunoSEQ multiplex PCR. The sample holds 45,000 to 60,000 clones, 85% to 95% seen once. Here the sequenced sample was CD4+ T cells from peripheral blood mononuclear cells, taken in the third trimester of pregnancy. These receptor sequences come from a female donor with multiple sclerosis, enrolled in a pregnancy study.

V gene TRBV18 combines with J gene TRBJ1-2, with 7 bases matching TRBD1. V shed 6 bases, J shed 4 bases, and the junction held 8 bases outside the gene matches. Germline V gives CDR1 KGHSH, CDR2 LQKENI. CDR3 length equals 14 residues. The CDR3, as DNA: TGTGCCAGCTCCGAGGAGGGGGCGGGCTATGGCTACACCTTC. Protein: CASSEEGAGYGYTF. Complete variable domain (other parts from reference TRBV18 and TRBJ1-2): NAGVMQNPRHLVRRRGQEARLRCSPMKGHSHVYWYRQLPEEGLKFMVYLQKENIIDESGMPKERFSAEFPKEGPSILRIQQVVRGDSAAYFCASSEEGAGYGYTFGSGTRLTVV.

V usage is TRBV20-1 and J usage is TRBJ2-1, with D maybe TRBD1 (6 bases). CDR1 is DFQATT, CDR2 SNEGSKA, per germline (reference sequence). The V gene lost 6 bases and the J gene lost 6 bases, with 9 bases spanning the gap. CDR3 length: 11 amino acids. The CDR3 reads CSAVQGNEQFF. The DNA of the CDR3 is TGCAGTGCAGTACAGGGCAATGAGCAGTTCTTC.

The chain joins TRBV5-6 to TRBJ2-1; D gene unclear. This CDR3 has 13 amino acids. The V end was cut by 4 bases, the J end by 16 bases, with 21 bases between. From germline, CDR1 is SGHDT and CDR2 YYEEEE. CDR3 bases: TGTGCCAGCAGCCCAGGTCGGCAGGCCCAGAAATTCTTC. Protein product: CASSPGRQAQKFF.

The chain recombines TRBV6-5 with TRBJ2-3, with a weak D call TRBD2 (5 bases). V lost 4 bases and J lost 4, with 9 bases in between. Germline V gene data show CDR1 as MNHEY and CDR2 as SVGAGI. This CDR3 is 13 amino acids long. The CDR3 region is CASSFIGADTQYF. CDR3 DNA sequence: TGTGCCAGCAGTTTTATCGGGGCAGATACGCAGTATTTT.

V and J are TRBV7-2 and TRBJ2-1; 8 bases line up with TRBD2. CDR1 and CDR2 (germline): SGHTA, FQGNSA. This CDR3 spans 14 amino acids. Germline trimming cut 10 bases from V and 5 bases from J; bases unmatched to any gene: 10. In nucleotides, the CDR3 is TGTGCCACCCGAAGCGGGAGTATAAACAATGAGCAGTTCTTC. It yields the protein CATRSGSINNEQFF.

CDR3 sequence reads: CASSSSGSLGTGELFF. The CDR3 DNA reads TGTGCCAGCAGTTCAAGCGGGAGCCTAGGGACCGGGGAGCTGTTTTTT. The rearrangement links TRBV25-1 to TRBJ2-2; 8 positions match TRBD2. The CDR3 is 16 amino acids. CDR1 and CDR2 (germline): MGHDK, SYGVNS. V was clipped by 5 bases and J by 5 bases; unmatched bases: 10.

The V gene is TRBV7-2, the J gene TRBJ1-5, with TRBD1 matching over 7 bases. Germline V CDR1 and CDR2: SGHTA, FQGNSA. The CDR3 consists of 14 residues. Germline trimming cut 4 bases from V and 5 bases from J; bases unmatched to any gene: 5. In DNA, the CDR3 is TGTGCCAGCAGCTCCAGAGGGGGCGATCAGCCCCAGCATTTT. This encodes CASSSRGGDQPQHF.

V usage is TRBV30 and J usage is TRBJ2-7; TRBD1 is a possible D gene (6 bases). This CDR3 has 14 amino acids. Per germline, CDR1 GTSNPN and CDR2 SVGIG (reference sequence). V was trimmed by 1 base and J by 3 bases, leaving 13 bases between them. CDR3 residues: CAWSERGMGYEQYF. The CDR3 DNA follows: TGTGCCTGGAGTGAGAGGGGGATGGGCTACGAGCAGTACTTC.

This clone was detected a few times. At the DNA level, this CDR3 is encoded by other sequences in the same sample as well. The CDR3 loop reads CASSDRGNTEAFF. The CDR3 nucleotides are TGTGCCAGCAGCGACAGGGGGAACACTGAAGCTTTCTTT. The rearrangement uses TRBV6-6 and TRBJ1-1; 8 nucleotides line up with TRBD1. The germline CDR1 and CDR2 sequences are MNHNY and SVGAGI (reference sequence). There are 13 residues in the CDR3. With V trimmed by 6 bases and J by 1 base, 1 base remained unmatched.